This note documents a single TCR beta chain sequence. Antigen specificity is unknown. This sample was included in a study of cytomegalovirus exposure and HLA in healthy donors. Study-level findings and limits: Prediction of most subjects' HLA-A and HLA-B alleles by TCR beta sequences was reportedly accurate. Later findings reportedly placed an Asian-associated ancestry cluster below the roughly 700-donor mean for N-insertions. Later, an analysis found that common viral pathogens appeared to be linked with several of the most significant clusters.

PCR employed 60 Vbeta and 13 Jbeta primers. The data were produced by immunoSEQ multiplex PCR, yet TCRdb's version contains in-frame clones alone and is incomplete. The repertoire holds about 100,000 clones, with 74% as singletons. The sequence was collected from a woman aged 40 to 50 in good health and CMV-seropositive. Sequenced material: PBMCs.

CDR3 nucleotide sequence: TGCGCCAGCAGCCAAAGCGGGACTAGCGGCGGGGAGACCCAGTACTTC. Residues: CASSQSGTSGGETQYF. This chain links TRBV4-1 with TRBJ2-5; 11 bases map to TRBD2. With 2 bases clipped from V and 5 bases from J, the junction kept 7 bases outside the gene matches. This CDR3 is built from 16 residues. Germline V gives CDR1 MGHRA, CDR2 YSYEKL.